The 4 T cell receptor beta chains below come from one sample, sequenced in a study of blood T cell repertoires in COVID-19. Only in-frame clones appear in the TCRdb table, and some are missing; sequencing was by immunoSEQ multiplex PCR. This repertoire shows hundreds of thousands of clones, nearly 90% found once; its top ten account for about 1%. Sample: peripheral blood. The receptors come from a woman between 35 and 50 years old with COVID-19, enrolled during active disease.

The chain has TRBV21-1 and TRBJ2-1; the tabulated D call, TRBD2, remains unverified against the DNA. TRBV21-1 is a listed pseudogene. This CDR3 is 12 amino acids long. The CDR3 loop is CASSNGEHEQFF. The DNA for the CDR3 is TGTGCCAGCAGCAATGGTGAGCATGAGCAGTTCTTC.

CDR3 in DNA: TGTGCCAGCAGCCTAGACAGGGTTGGTGAGCAGTACTTC. It specifies CASSLDRVGEQYF. The chain uses TRBV13 and TRBJ2-7; 7 nucleotides match TRBD1. J lost 7 bases, V lost 5 bases, and 8 bases had no gene match. The V gene's germline CDR1 is PRHDT and CDR2 FYEKMQ (reference sequence). CDR3 size: 13 residues.

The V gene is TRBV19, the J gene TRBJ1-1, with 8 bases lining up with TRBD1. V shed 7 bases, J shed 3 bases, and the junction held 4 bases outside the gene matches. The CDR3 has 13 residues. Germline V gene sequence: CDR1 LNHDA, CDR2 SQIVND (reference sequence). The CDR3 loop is CASTLTGDTEAFF. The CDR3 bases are TGTGCCAGTACCCTGACAGGGGACACTGAAGCTTTCTTT.

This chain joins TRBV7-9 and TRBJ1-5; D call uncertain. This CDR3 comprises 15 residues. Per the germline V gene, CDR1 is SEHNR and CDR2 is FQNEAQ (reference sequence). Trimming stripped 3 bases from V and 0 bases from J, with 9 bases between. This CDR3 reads CASSLGTYSNQPQHF. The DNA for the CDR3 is TGTGCCAGCAGCTTGGGCACATATAGCAATCAGCCCCAGCATTTT.